Listed below are T cell receptor beta chains from one sample, sequenced in a study of T cells in tumors after PD-1 blockade. Method: immunoSEQ multiplex PCR; TCRdb's copy keeps in-frame clones and lacks some. This sample has 30,000 to 40,000 clones, with roughly 73% found just once. The input for sequencing was PBMCs, taken before anti-PD-1 treatment. Every receptor here comes from a human donor with basal cell carcinoma. The CDR3 runs from the conserved cysteine through the conserved F or W. D genes are given only for firm matches. Size is stated for part of the rows, as once, few or many counts, or as a class when the clone is expanded.

clone size	CDR3 length	V gene	D gene	J gene	CDR3 DNA	CDR3 protein
.	13	TRBV27	.	TRBJ2-3	TGTGCCAGCAGCGCCAACCTGGAAGATACGCAGTATTTT	CASSANLEDTQYF
.	14	TRBV18	TRBD1	TRBJ2-7	TGTGCCGGCTCACCCGGCCAGGGGGCCTACGAGCAGTACTTC	CAGSPGQGAYEQYF
.	16	TRBV7-2	.	TRBJ2-5	TGTGCCAGCAGAACTACCGCAGGGACTCTTCAAGAGACCCAGTACTTC	CASRTTAGTLQETQYF
many	13	TRBV28	.	TRBJ1-6	TGTGCCAGCAGTCCCCAACGATCCTCACCCCTCCACTTT	CASSPQRSSPLHF
.	12	TRBV28	.	TRBJ2-7	TGTGCCAGCAGTTTAGTCTGGGCGGAGCAGTACTTC	CASSLVWAEQYF
.	14	TRBV27	.	TRBJ2-1	TGTGCCAGCAGTTTAGTGAAGGGTGATGATGAGCAGTTCTTC	CASSLVKGDDEQFF
.	15	TRBV27	TRBD1	TRBJ1-2	TGTGCCAGCAGCCGACTAACGACAGGGGAGTATGGCTACACCTTC	CASSRLTTGEYGYTF
.	17	TRBV7-2	TRBD2	TRBJ2-7	TGTGCCAGCAGTCTCGGGACTAGCGGGTTCACCTCCTACGAGCAGTACTTC	CASSLGTSGFTSYEQYF
.	15	TRBV28	TRBD1	TRBJ1-2	TGTGCCAGCAGTCCGATGGGACAGGGCCCCTATGGCTACACCTTC	CASSPMGQGPYGYTF
.	11	TRBV5-6	.	TRBJ1-2	TGTGCCAGCAGCGCCGGGGTTAGCTACACCTTC	CASSAGVSYTF
once	14	TRBV11-3	.	TRBJ2-1	TGTGCCAGCAGCTTAGCCGGAACGGGCAATGAGCAGTTCTTC	CASSLAGTGNEQFF
.	14	TRBV5-1	.	TRBJ2-5	TGCGCCAGCAGCTCCGGAGGGAAAGGGGAGACCCAGTACTTC	CASSSGGKGETQYF
.	14	TRBV9	.	TRBJ2-7	TGTGCCAGCAGCGTAGGGGCGGGGGCAAACGAGCAGTACTTC	CASSVGAGANEQYF
.	12	TRBV28	.	TRBJ2-5	TGTGCCAGCAAAAGGGGTTCAGAGACCCAGTACTTC	CASKRGSETQYF
once	15	TRBV5-1	TRBD1	TRBJ1-2	TGCGCCAGCAGCCCCAGACAGGGGCGTAACTATGGCTACACCTTC	CASSPRQGRNYGYTF
.	14	TRBV5-6	.	TRBJ1-5	TGTGCCAGCAGCCCGAGGGGGGGCCACCAACCCCAGCATTTT	CASSPRGGHQPQHF
.	14	TRBV15	TRBD1	TRBJ2-7	TGTGCCACCAGCAGAGATCCCGGACAGGGCGAGCAGTACTTC	CATSRDPGQGEQYF
.	11	TRBV20-1	.	TRBJ2-7	TGCAGTGCGTGGGGGTTCTACGAGCAGTACTTC	CSAWGFYEQYF
.	17	TRBV6-1	TRBD1	TRBJ1-2	TGTGCCAGCAGTGACCGGGCGACAGGGAATCAAATCTATGGCTACACCTTC	CASSDRATGNQIYGYTF
few	15	TRBV7-9	.	TRBJ2-7	TGTGCCAGCAGCGCCGACGGGGCCGCTTCCTACGAGCAGTACTTC	CASSADGAASYEQYF
.	16	TRBV6-6	.	TRBJ1-6	TGTGCCAGCAGTTACCCCCAGGTCCACTATAATTCACCCCTCCACTTT	CASSYPQVHYNSPLHF
.	15	TRBV30	TRBD2	TRBJ2-5	TGTGCCTGTCCGGCTAGCGGGAGGGCAGGAGAGACCCAGTACTTC	CACPASGRAGETQYF
.	14	TRBV2	.	TRBJ1-1	TGTGCCAGCAGTGAACTGTTAGGGGGGCAGGGGGCTTTCTTT	CASSELLGGQGAFF
once	13	TRBV10-3	TRBD1	TRBJ2-7	TGTGCCATCAGCCTGACAGGGCTGAACGAGCAGTACTTC	CAISLTGLNEQYF
.	15	TRBV7-9	TRBD2	TRBJ2-1	TGTGCCAGCAGCTTAGGGCTAGCGGGAGGAGGTGAGCAGTTCTTC	CASSLGLAGGGEQFF
.	16	TRBV7-2	TRBD1	TRBJ2-7	TGTGCCAGCAGCTTAGTCGGGGACAGGGGGCGCGGCGAGCAGTACTTC	CASSLVGDRGRGEQYF
.	15	TRBV4-2	TRBD2	TRBJ2-7	TGTGCCAGCAGCCCCAAAAGCGGGGGACTCTACGAGCAGTACTTC	CASSPKSGGLYEQYF
.	14	TRBV5-4	.	TRBJ1-6	TGTGCCAGCAGCTTAGAGCCCCACGAGTCACCCCTCCACTTT	CASSLEPHESPLHF
few	13	TRBV7-2	.	TRBJ2-7	TGTGCCAGCAGCTTAGCGCGCGAAAACGAGCAGTACTTC	CASSLARENEQYF
.	14	TRBV15	TRBD1	TRBJ2-7	TGTGCCACCAGCAAAGCGGACAGGGGGCAAGAGCAGTACTTC	CATSKADRGQEQYF
.	14	TRBV7-9	.	TRBJ1-6	TGTGCCAGCAGCCCCGGGTCTTCCAATTCACCCCTCCACTTT	CASSPGSSNSPLHF
.	15	TRBV15	.	TRBJ1-2	TGTGCCACCAGCAGAGTATTGGAGGGGGGCTATGGCTACACCTTC	CATSRVLEGGYGYTF
.	15	TRBV2	TRBD2	TRBJ2-1	TGTGCCAGCAGCCCACTAGCGGGAGTATTCACTGAGCAGTTCTTC	CASSPLAGVFTEQFF
.	16	TRBV18	TRBD2	TRBJ2-5	TGTGCCAGCTCACCACAGGGACTAGCGGGAGGAGAGACCCAGTACTTC	CASSPQGLAGGETQYF
.	12	TRBV30	.	TRBJ1-2	TGTGCCTGGAGTAAAGGACAGTATGGCTACACCTTC	CAWSKGQYGYTF
.	15	TRBV5-1	.	TRBJ2-1	TGCGCCAGCAGCTTACGGGGAGCCTCCTACAATGAGCAGTTCTTC	CASSLRGASYNEQFF
.	13	TRBV2	.	TRBJ1-2	TGTGCCAGCAATCCCACTTACCTCTATGGCTACACCTTC	CASNPTYLYGYTF
once	14	TRBV28	.	TRBJ1-6	TGTGCCAGCAGGATACAGGATTATAATTCACCCCTCCACTTT	CASRIQDYNSPLHF
.	16	TRBV7-2	.	TRBJ2-3	TGTGCCAGCAGCCCAGGGACTGGGTATAGCACAGATACGCAGTATTTT	CASSPGTGYSTDTQYF
.	16	TRBV6-5	.	TRBJ2-7	TGTGCCAGCAGTTACTCAGGGGACACGCTCTCCTACGAGCAGTACTTC	CASSYSGDTLSYEQYF
.	13	TRBV19	.	TRBJ1-5	TGTGCCAGTAGTATGGGGGTCCATCAGCCCCAGCATTTT	CASSMGVHQPQHF
.	13	TRBV27	.	TRBJ2-2	TGTGCCAGCAGGCCGACCGACACCGGGGAGCTGTTTTTT	CASRPTDTGELFF
.	14	TRBV30	.	TRBJ2-5	TGTGCCTGGAGTGGAGGGGCGCGCACGGAGACCCAGTACTTC	CAWSGGARTETQYF
.	15	TRBV7-8	.	TRBJ1-5	TGTGCCAGCAGCTTAGGGGTCGAGGGGAGGCAGCCCCAGCATTTT	CASSLGVEGRQPQHF
.	16	TRBV7-2	TRBD2	TRBJ2-5	TGTGCCAGCAGCTTTGGGGGGGTAGCGGGAGCCGAGACCCAGTACTTC	CASSFGGVAGAETQYF
few	15	TRBV7-6	.	TRBJ2-7	TGTGCCAGCAGCTTAGCCGCGGACGGTACCTACGAGCAGTACTTC	CASSLAADGTYEQYF
.	14	TRBV29-1	.	TRBJ1-2	TGCAGCGTTGAAGATCGGGCAGGGAGGGGGAGCTACACCTTC	CSVEDRAGRGSYTF
.	13	TRBV6-2/TRBV6-3	.	TRBJ2-3	TGTGCCAGCAGCCGACATCCTGCAGATACGCAGTATTTT	CASSRHPADTQYF
.	13	TRBV7-6	.	TRBJ2-7	TGTGCCAGCAGCTCGGGGGCCCGCTTCGAGCAGTACTTC	CASSSGARFEQYF
.	15	TRBV14	TRBD2	TRBJ2-5	TGTGCCAGCAGCCAAAGAGGACTAGCCCCAGAGACCCAGTACTTC	CASSQRGLAPETQYF
.	13	TRBV19	TRBD1	TRBJ1-6	TGTGCCAGTAGTCCAGGGGGCTATTCACCCCTCCACTTT	CASSPGGYSPLHF
once	13	TRBV12-3/TRBV12-4	.	TRBJ1-5	TGTGCCAGCAGTTTCTCAGGGGATCAGCCCCAGCATTTT	CASSFSGDQPQHF
.	14	TRBV19	.	TRBJ1-1	TGTGCCAGTAGTATAGTGGGGCGGTACACTGAAGCTTTCTTT	CASSIVGRYTEAFF